The source of this T cell receptor beta chain is a study of blood T cell repertoires in COVID-19. The length of the CDR3 is 14 residues. The V gene end was trimmed by 9 bases and the J gene end by 10 bases; junction bases not matched to a gene: 8. Germline V gives CDR1 MNHNY, CDR2 SVGAGI (reference sequence). Participant reports of clinical history set cohort assignment. Sequenced by immunoSEQ multiplex PCR; TCRdb stores in-frame clones only, minus some. Of 300,000 to 500,000 clones listed, nearly 90% are singletons. The specimen sequenced was PBMCs or T cells enriched from blood (not recorded which). The chain has TRBV6-6 and TRBJ1-6, with 11 bases matching TRBD1. The sequence derives from a woman aged 40 to 50 with acute COVID-19. In DNA, the CDR3 is TGTGCCAGGAGGACAGGGGGCTTATGGTCACCCCTCCACTTT. Amino acid sequence: CARRTGGLWSPLHF.